This is a list of T cell receptor beta chains from one sample in a study of chronic HIV infection and antiretroviral therapy. TCRdb itself ran the 5' RACE reads through MiXCR, one entry per CDR3 protein. The sample yields under 55,000 distinct CDR3 sequences, approximately 19% seen once. Material for sequencing was peripheral blood. These receptors were taken from an adult who had HIV and had not received antiretroviral therapy, or was an uninfected healthy control (not recorded which). Both conserved end residues are part of each CDR3. The D gene is left open where the match is weak. The size of a clone is reported for some rows only, either as once, few or many, or as a class for expanded clones.

v_gene: TRBV20-1
d_gene: NA
abundance: few
j_gene: TRBJ1-1
len: 13
CDR3aa: CSARGVPYTEAFF
CDR3nt: TGCAGTGCTAGGGGGGTACCCTACACTGAAGCTTTCTTT

v_gene: TRBV27
d_gene: NA
abundance: NA
j_gene: TRBJ2-3
len: 13
CDR3aa: CASSKLPIDTQYF
CDR3nt: TGTGCCAGCAGTAAGCTACCAATTGATACGCAGTATTTT

v_gene: TRBV29-1
d_gene: TRBD1
abundance: few
j_gene: TRBJ1-2
len: 13
CDR3aa: CSVEDWTGYGYTF
CDR3nt: TGCAGCGTTGAAGATTGGACAGGGTATGGCTACACCTTC

v_gene: TRBV28
d_gene: NA
abundance: NA
j_gene: TRBJ2-1
len: 15
CDR3aa: CASSDPGVGRNEQFF
CDR3nt: TGTGCCAGCAGTGATCCAGGGGTAGGTAGGAATGAGCAGTTCTTC

v_gene: TRBV6-5
d_gene: TRBD2
abundance: few
j_gene: TRBJ2-7
len: 16
CDR3aa: CASAAGGGALSYEQYF
CDR3nt: TGTGCCAGCGCTGCCGGGGGGGGGGCGTTAAGTTACGAGCAGTACTTC

v_gene: TRBV7-2
d_gene: NA
abundance: NA
j_gene: TRBJ1-2
len: 15
CDR3aa: CASSYGGRANYGYTF
CDR3nt: TGTGCCAGCAGCTACGGGGGGAGGGCTAACTATGGCTACACCTTC

v_gene: TRBV21-1
d_gene: NA
abundance: NA
j_gene: TRBJ1-5
len: 10
CDR3aa: CAEGEQPQHF
CDR3nt: TGTGCCGAGGGCGAACAGCCCCAGCATTTT

v_gene: TRBV9
d_gene: NA
abundance: NA
j_gene: TRBJ2-5
len: 15
CDR3aa: CASSVGFRAEETQYF
CDR3nt: TGTGCCAGCAGCGTAGGTTTCAGGGCGGAGGAGACCCAGTACTTC

v_gene: TRBV12-3/TRBV12-4
d_gene: NA
abundance: many
j_gene: TRBJ1-4
len: 13
CDR3aa: CASSPGRNEKLFF
CDR3nt: TGTGCCAGCAGCCCGGGACGGAATGAAAAACTGTTTTTT

v_gene: TRBV28
d_gene: NA
abundance: few
j_gene: TRBJ2-5
len: 14
CDR3aa: CASSSPDLQETQYF
CDR3nt: TGTGCCAGCAGTTCACCGGACTTGCAAGAGACCCAGTACTTC

v_gene: TRBV2
d_gene: NA
abundance: NA
j_gene: TRBJ1-2
len: 12
CDR3aa: CASSESGQSFTF
CDR3nt: TGTGCCAGCAGTGAATCCGGACAGTCCTTCACCTTC

v_gene: TRBV5-1
d_gene: TRBD2
abundance: NA
j_gene: TRBJ2-7
len: 16
CDR3aa: CASSLDTSGRAYEQYF
CDR3nt: TGCGCCAGCAGCTTGGATACTAGCGGGAGGGCCTACGAGCAGTACTTC

v_gene: TRBV4-1
d_gene: TRBD2
abundance: few
j_gene: TRBJ2-1
len: 17
CDR3aa: CASSQTKLAGGRDEQFF
CDR3nt: TGCGCCAGCAGCCAAACGAAACTAGCGGGAGGGCGGGATGAGCAGTTCTTC

v_gene: TRBV7-2
d_gene: NA
abundance: NA
j_gene: TRBJ1-2
len: 15
CDR3aa: CASSAFRGLESGYTF
CDR3nt: TGTGCCAGCAGCGCCTTCCGGGGACTGGAGAGTGGCTACACCTTC

v_gene: TRBV7-9
d_gene: NA
abundance: NA
j_gene: TRBJ1-4
len: 16
CDR3aa: CASSYIQGTTNEKLFF
CDR3nt: TGTGCCAGCAGCTACATACAGGGTACTACTAATGAAAAACTGTTTTTT

v_gene: TRBV20-1
d_gene: NA
abundance: many
j_gene: TRBJ2-6
len: 15
CDR3aa: CSADIGSPGANVLTF
CDR3nt: TGCAGTGCTGACATAGGCAGTCCCGGGGCCAACGTCCTGACTTTC

v_gene: TRBV28
d_gene: NA
abundance: few
j_gene: TRBJ2-1
len: 14
CDR3aa: CASSLLYGDNEQFF
CDR3nt: TGTGCCAGCAGTTTATTGTACGGGGACAATGAGCAGTTCTTC